The 11 T cell receptor beta chains presented below share a single source sample, sequenced in a study of T cells in women clearing cervical HPV infection. Using immunoSEQ multiplex PCR, the repertoire was profiled, and TCRdb retains in-frame clones only, with some absent. The table lists around 37,000 clones. Sequencing was done on a sample of blood buffy coat. The receptors were sampled from a woman aged 18-69 years with a cervical HPV16 infection that either progressed to CIN3+ or cleared (not recorded which).

Comments on this clone: The DNA ends 3 residues before the CDR3 does, and the rest of the CDR3 is filled in from the germline J gene. V usage is TRBV6-2 or TRBV6-3 and J usage is TRBJ1-2, with 7 nucleotides matching TRBD1. The CDR3 extends over 13 amino acids. Looked up from germline, CDR1 is MNHEY and CDR2 is SVGEGT. The V segment lost 6 bases and the J segment 4 bases; nucleotides outside the gene matches: 5. CDR3: CASSYRDSYGYTF. The part of the CDR3 DNA that was read is TGTGCCAGCAGCTACAGGGACAGCTATGGC.

To note about this clone: The read comes to an end 3 residues before the CDR3 does, leaving the germline J gene to fill in the end. This rearrangement joins TRBV5-1 to TRBJ2-7, with 11 bases that match TRBD2. The germline gives CDR1 SGHRS, CDR2 YFSETQ. This CDR3 comprises 17 residues. V lost 2 bases, J lost 0 bases, and 7 bases stayed unmatched. CDR3 in amino acids: CASSFPSGGPFSYEQYF. CDR3 DNA, as far as it was read: TGCGCCAGCAGCTTCCCTAGCGGGGGGCCTTTCTCCTACGAG.

As concerns this clone: At one end the junction does not follow the germline gene, possibly because of a read error. The read halts 3 residues ahead of the CDR3 end, with the missing end drawn from the germline J gene. Other nucleotide sequences from this sample produce the same CDR3. This rearrangement joins TRBV7-6 to TRBJ1-3, with D unresolved. The CDR3 consists of 16 residues. CDR1 SGHVS and CDR2 FNYEAQ come from the germline V gene. The sequenced part of the CDR3 DNA is TGTGCCAGCAGCGAAGTACCGGGGAGCTCTGGAAACACT. It is translated as CASSEVPGSSGNT. The full CDR3 sequence reads CASSEVPGSSGNTIYF.

As to this clone: The sequence runs out 3 residues before the end of the CDR3; the remainder is reconstructed from the germline J gene. The V call is TRBV2, the J call TRBJ1-1; D possibly corresponds to TRBD1 (6 bases). CDR3 length: 13 residues. Trimming took 7 bases from V and 1 from J, leaving 10 bases between them. The germline V gene encodes CDR1 SNHLY and CDR2 FYNNEI. The sequenced part of the CDR3 DNA is TGTGCCAGCAATCCACAGGGGAACACTGAA. It specifies CASNPQGNTE. The entire CDR3 reads CASNPQGNTEAFF.

A remark on this clone: The read ends 3 residues before the CDR3 terminus; that terminus is restored from the germline J gene. The rearrangement uses TRBV6-2 or TRBV6-3 and TRBJ1-1; D is possibly TRBD1 (5 bases). The CDR3 runs 13 residues. Trimming took 2 bases from V and 5 from J, leaving 9 bases between them. Per germline, CDR1 MNHEY and CDR2 SVGEGT. The CDR3 DNA, read in part, is TGTGCCAGCAGTTACAGGGGAGGGACTGAA. This translates into CASSYRGGTE. The whole CDR3 region reads CASSYRGGTEAFF.

Regarding this clone: The CDR3 end is not reached by the read, which stops 3 residues before it; the germline J gene fills it in. The chain recombines TRBV19 with TRBJ1-5; D gene unclear. The V end lost 3 bases, the J end lost 0 bases, and 9 bases lay between the germline ends. This CDR3 is 15 amino acids long. Germline values: CDR1 LNHDA, CDR2 SQIVND (reference sequence). CDR3 bases read: TGTGCCAGTAGTATTATTACCGGTAGCAATCAGCCC. This codes for CASSIITGSNQP. The entire CDR3 is CASSIITGSNQPQHF. Looking up the rest from reference TRBV19 and TRBJ1-5 gives the full variable domain: DGGITQSPKYLFRKEGQNVTLSCEQNLNHDAMYWYRQDPGQGLRLIYYSQIVNDFQKGDIAEGYSVSREKKESFPLTVTSAQKNPTAFYLCASSIITGSNQPQHFGDGTRLSIL.

Note on this clone: Coverage ceases 3 residues before the CDR3 finishes, and the germline J gene fills in the end. The chain couples TRBV5-1 to TRBJ2-2; D is possibly TRBD1 (6 bases). The ends were cut back, 5 bases at V and 4 bases at J, with 9 bases in the middle. The germline V gene has CDR1 SGHRS and CDR2 YFSETQ. The CDR3 has 13 residues. The CDR3 protein is CASSQGFTGELFF. The CDR3 DNA, read in part, is TGCGCCAGCAGTCAGGGGTTCACCGGGGAG.

About this clone: Coverage ceases 3 residues before the CDR3 finishes, and the germline J gene fills in the end. This chain uses TRBV2 with TRBJ2-7, with 8 positions matching TRBD1. CDR1 and CDR2 (germline): SNHLY, FYNNEI. The CDR3 spans 15 residues. The trim removed 6 bases at V and 2 bases at J, leaving 9 bases unmatched. This chain's CDR3 is CASSPDRARTYEQYF. CDR3 DNA (partial): TGTGCCAGCAGCCCGGACAGGGCCAGGACCTACGAG.

On this clone: From the germline J gene comes the end of the CDR3, since the read stops 3 residues before it. The chain joins TRBV2 to TRBJ2-3; D might be TRBD2 (6 bases). Germline-derived CDR1 and CDR2 are SNHLY and FYNNEI. The ends were cut back, 7 bases at V and 0 bases at J, with 11 bases in the middle. The CDR3 is 14 residues long. The CDR3 here is CASNYGTSTDTQYF. The covered CDR3 bases are TGTGCCAGCAATTACGGGACTAGCACAGATACG.

A note on this clone: The sequenced fragment ends 3 residues before the CDR3 boundary, so the rest is inferred from the germline J gene. The V gene is TRBV7-8, the J gene TRBJ1-6; D is perhaps TRBD1 (5 bases). The CDR3 is 13 amino acids. Germline CDR1 is SGHVS and CDR2 is FQNEAQ. The V end lost 7 bases, the J end lost 5 bases, and 9 bases lay between the germline ends. The CDR3 region is CASKDIDNSPLHF. The covered CDR3 bases are TGTGCCAGCAAGGACATTGATAATTCACCC.

With respect to this clone: The CDR3 is cut off 3 residues early in the read; its end comes from the germline J gene. The chain is built from TRBV28 and TRBJ1-5; no reliable D call. CDR3 length equals 11 residues. Germline assignment: CDR1 MDHEN and CDR2 SYDVKM. V dropped 3 bases and J dropped 6 bases, with 3 bases sitting between them. The sequenced part of the CDR3 DNA is TGTGCCAGCAGTTTCGGTCAGCCC. It codes for CASSFGQP. The full-length CDR3 reads as CASSFGQPQHF. Together with reference TRBV28 and TRBJ1-5, the CDR3 gives the full variable domain: DVKVTQSSRYLVKRTGEKVFLECVQDMDHENMFWYRQDPGLGLRLIYFSYDVKMKEKGDIPEGYSVSREKKERFSLILESASTNQTSMYLCASSFGQPQHFGDGTRLSIL.